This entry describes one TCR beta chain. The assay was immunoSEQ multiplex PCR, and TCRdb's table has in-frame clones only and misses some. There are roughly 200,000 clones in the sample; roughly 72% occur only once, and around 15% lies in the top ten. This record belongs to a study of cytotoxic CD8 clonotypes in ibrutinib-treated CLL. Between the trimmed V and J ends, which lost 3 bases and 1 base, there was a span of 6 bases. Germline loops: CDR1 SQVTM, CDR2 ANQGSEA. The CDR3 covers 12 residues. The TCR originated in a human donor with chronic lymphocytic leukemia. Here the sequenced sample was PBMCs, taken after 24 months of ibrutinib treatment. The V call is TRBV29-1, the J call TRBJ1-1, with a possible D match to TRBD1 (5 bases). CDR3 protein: CSVDQGNTEAFF. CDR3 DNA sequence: TGCAGCGTTGATCAGGGGAACACTGAAGCTTTCTTT.